This entry lists 6 T cell receptor beta chains sequenced from one sample in a study of blood T cell repertoires in COVID-19. The method was immunoSEQ multiplex PCR; TCRdb's version includes in-frame clones alone and lacks a portion of them. This table has about 83,000 clones, around nine tenths appearing once. The sequenced material came from peripheral blood. These receptors were collected from a man aged 80 or over with active or convalescent COVID-19.

This sequence joins TRBV19 and TRBJ1-1, with D possibly matching TRBD1 (6 bases). The CDR3 is 15 amino acids. V lost 1 base to trimming and J lost 6 bases, with 15 bases between them. Germline loops: CDR1 LNHDA, CDR2 SQIVND (reference sequence). This CDR3 is CASSIVKGGRAEAFF. In DNA form, the CDR3 reads TGTGCCAGTAGTATAGTTAAAGGGGGTAGGGCTGAAGCTTTCTTT.

The V gene is TRBV5-4, the J gene TRBJ1-4; TRBD1 matches at 10 bases. This CDR3 has 16 amino acids. V lost 3 bases to trimming and J lost 8 bases; unmatched junction nucleotides: 10. Germline CDR1 SGHNT, CDR2 YYREEE (reference sequence). CDR3 sequence (DNA): TGTGCCAGCAGCTCCGGGACAGGGGTAGTGGAAGAAAAACTGTTTTTT. This sequence encodes CASSSGTGVVEEKLFF.

The rearrangement links TRBV5-1 to TRBJ2-5; D is perhaps TRBD2 (5 bases). CDR1 is SGHRS, CDR2 YFSETQ, per germline. The V end lost 5 bases, the J end lost 5 bases, and 22 bases lay between the germline ends. This CDR3 is built from 16 residues. CDR3 protein: CASSQLRALRGETQYF. In DNA, the CDR3 is TGCGCCAGCAGTCAACTCCGGGCCCTCAGAGGGGAGACCCAGTACTTC.

The V gene is TRBV19, the J gene TRBJ1-5; 8 nucleotides agree with TRBD1. Germline V gene lookup returns CDR1 LNHDA and CDR2 SQIVND (reference sequence). Trimming took 6 bases from V and 5 from J; bases not matched to a gene: 3. The CDR3 is 13 residues long. The CDR3 spells CASSRGQDQPQHF. In DNA form, the CDR3 reads TGTGCCAGTAGCAGGGGGCAGGATCAGCCCCAGCATTTT.

J is TRBJ2-1 and V is TRBV11-2, with 10 bases lining up with TRBD2. Unmatched junction bases numbered 6, after V lost 6 bases and J lost 4 bases. CDR3 length equals 15 residues. Per germline, CDR1 SGHAT and CDR2 FQNNGV. This CDR3 reads CASSITSGVYNEQFF. The CDR3 coding sequence is TGTGCCAGCAGTATAACTAGCGGGGTGTACAATGAGCAGTTCTTC. The full variable domain, with the rest looked up from reference TRBV11-2 and TRBJ2-1, is EAGVAQSPRYKIIEKRQSVAFWCNPISGHATLYWYQQILGQGPKLLIQFQNNGVVDDSQLPKDRFSAERLKGVDSTLKIQPAKLEDSAVYLCASSITSGVYNEQFFGPGTRLTVL.

The genes are TRBV3-1 (or the pseudogene TRBV3-2) and TRBJ2-1; D is ambiguous. Looked up from germline, CDR1 is LGHDT and CDR2 is YNNKEL (reference sequence). V was shortened by 2 bases and J by 9 bases, with 8 bases between the two germline ends. This CDR3 has 12 residues. The CDR3 region is CASSQTVGEQFF. In nucleotides, the CDR3 is TGTGCCAGCAGCCAAACAGTAGGTGAGCAGTTCTTC.